A selection of T cell receptor beta chains follows, all from one sample in a study of T-cell reconstitution after alpha-beta-depleted transplantation in children. TCRdb called the PCR reads again in MiXCR, with one record for every CDR3 protein. This repertoire shows some 350,000 distinct CDR3 sequences, roughly 15% found once; its top ten account for about 41%. The starting material was PBMCs, mostly from graft donor cells, obtained 360 days after TCRalphabeta/CD19-depleted stem cell transplant. The receptors here all came from a male patient under 10 years old who had a stem cell transplant for acute lymphoblastic leukemia, so the T cells may come from the graft donor. Both conserved end residues are trimmed from each CDR3. Clone size is given for some rows only: seen once, a few or many times, or a class if the clone is expanded.

j_call	v_call	clone_size	cdr3_aa
TRBJ2-1	TRBV28	few	ASSLGDRGRNEQF
TRBJ2-7	TRBV29-1	few	SAKTYEQY
TRBJ2-7	TRBV6-5	NA	ASSYGGGFLEQY
TRBJ2-1	TRBV4-3	few	ASSQDRLAGGGEQF
TRBJ2-1	TRBV20-1	NA	SAGRPSGNEQF
TRBJ2-1	TRBV18	few	ASSLPGGPRNEQF
TRBJ2-3	TRBV28	NA	ASSLEDFTDTQY
TRBJ2-1	TRBV3-1	few	ASSQVRSPTPKGYNEQF
TRBJ1-4	TRBV28	NA	ASRTGQDRRVNEKLF
TRBJ1-1	TRBV4-3	NA	ASSQDGDLNTEAF
TRBJ2-1	TRBV29-1	NA	SARERVSAMGQF
TRBJ2-7	TRBV15	NA	ATSRVRTVPSYEQY
TRBJ2-7	TRBV29-1	NA	SVEEPGIPYEQY
TRBJ2-2	TRBV12-3/TRBV12-4	many	ASSPFTGELF
TRBJ2-7	TRBV4-1	NA	ASSQEVPTAGVVYEQY
TRBJ2-5	TRBV28	few	ASSYRGGETQY
TRBJ2-5	TRBV12-3/TRBV12-4	many	ASSFTEREGRETQY
TRBJ2-2	TRBV11-1	NA	ASNTGLAGVSGTGELF
TRBJ1-1	TRBV3-1	NA	ASSQPEMFTEAF
TRBJ2-1	TRBV20-1	NA	SARPGSHYNEQF
TRBJ1-4	TRBV7-2	NA	ASSLASATNEKLF
TRBJ2-1	TRBV12-3/TRBV12-4	once	ASSATGDEQL
TRBJ2-5	TRBV5-1	NA	ASSERDRRLEKLAAETQY
TRBJ2-5	TRBV4-3	NA	ASSHTGQETQY
TRBJ1-5	TRBV12-5	few	ASGPEAGNQPQH
TRBJ2-5	TRBV27	few	ASSLREGETQY
TRBJ2-7	TRBV28	many	ASSAAGLAGNEQY
TRBJ2-7	TRBV10-1	few	ASSSDRGIDEQY
TRBJ2-1	TRBV9	few	ASSVEGARGNEQF
TRBJ2-2	TRBV12-3/TRBV12-4	NA	ASKRITGELF
TRBJ2-1	TRBV6-2/TRBV6-3	NA	ASSYVGAGENEQF
TRBJ2-7	TRBV20-1	NA	SASRPGTGYEQY
TRBJ2-7	TRBV27	once	ASSFSRPYEQY
TRBJ2-5	TRBV2	few	ASSVEGTFGETQY
TRBJ2-3	TRBV30	NA	AWSRTSGSTDTQY
TRBJ2-1	TRBV4-2	NA	ASSQDGTYNEQF
TRBJ1-5	TRBV7-2	few	ASSSMMVSNQPQH
TRBJ2-5	TRBV4-3	many	ASSLDSRETQY
TRBJ2-3	TRBV7-2	NA	ASSRSGVSTDTQY
TRBJ2-1	TRBV10-3	NA	AISDRTELAYNEQF